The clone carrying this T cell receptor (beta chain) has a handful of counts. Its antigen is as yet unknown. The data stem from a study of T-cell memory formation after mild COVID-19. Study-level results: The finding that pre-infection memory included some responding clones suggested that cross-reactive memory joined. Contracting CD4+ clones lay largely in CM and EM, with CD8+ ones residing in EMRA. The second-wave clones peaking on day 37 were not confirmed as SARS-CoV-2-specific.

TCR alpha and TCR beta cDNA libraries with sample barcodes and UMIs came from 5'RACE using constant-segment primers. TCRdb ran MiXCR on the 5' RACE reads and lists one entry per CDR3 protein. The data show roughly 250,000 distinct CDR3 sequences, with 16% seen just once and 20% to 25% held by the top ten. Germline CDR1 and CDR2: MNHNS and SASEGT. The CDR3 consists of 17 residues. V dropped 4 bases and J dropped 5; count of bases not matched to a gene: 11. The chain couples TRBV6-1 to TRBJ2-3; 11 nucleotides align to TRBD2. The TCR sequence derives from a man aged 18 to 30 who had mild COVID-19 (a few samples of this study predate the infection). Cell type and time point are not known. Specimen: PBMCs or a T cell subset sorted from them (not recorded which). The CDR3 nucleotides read TGTGCCAGCAGTGGCCGTTTGACTAGCGGGGAATTAGATACGCAGTATTTT. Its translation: CASSGRLTSGELDTQYF.